This TCR beta chain was retrieved from a study of blood T cell repertoires in COVID-19 (dated by TCRdb to 2020 to 2022). Study-wide context: Collaborator samples came from the United States, Italy and Spain and covered acute and convalescent phases of COVID-19. A freely available public database, intended as a resource for researchers studying the immune response to SARS-CoV-2, is where the repertoires were released. Nearly every sample came with metadata listing a de-identified subject ID, COVID-19 status, age in years and sex. The samples were drawn from the first 160 participants of the ongoing ImmuneRACE study and from 950 to 1,500 subjects provided by 6 global collaborators. The material from the prospective study consisted of cDNA or gDNA derived from T cells, B-cell-depleted T cells, or PBMCs. HLA class I and class II types, where available, came from metadata supplied by the sample provider rather than from assay-based typing. Subjects who had been exposed to COVID-19, were actively infected with it, or had recovered from it provided the deeply sampled blood TCRbeta repertoires that made up the dataset. Overall study results and their limits: The quantity of clinical and demographic metadata differed by source and by participant and was supplied without curation.

One collaborating source in Seattle enrolled patients during active infection and followed them longitudinally through the course of disease. Collaborating institutions collected whole blood in K2EDTA tubes following their own protocols. For TCRbeta analysis, collaborators shipped samples in one of three forms: frozen whole blood, isolated PBMCs, or DNA extracted from either of those sample types. With respect to this clone: This clone's antigen is unknown. Within one base of it there is no much larger clone, and no base qualities were kept.

TCRbeta CDR3 regions were amplified from genomic DNA using the immunoSEQ Assay, a bias-controlled multiplex PCR. In the paper's pipeline: Nucleated cell counts per sample were estimated from amplification of reference gene primers within the assay. To quantify the absolute abundance of each unique TCRbeta CDR3 rearrangement, sequence reads were collapsed and filtered. For each sample, productive Simpson clonality was calculated as the square root of Simpson's diversity index across productive rearrangements. Here the immuneACCESS table is served through TCRdb, limited to in-frame sequences with V and J called. Missing clones are a known gap in these copies; in checked studies unresolved V genes cover under half, and the rest lacks a known reason. V, J and clone size derive from that table, while D and trimming were established from the DNA sequence. This sample gives about 110,000 clones in total; more than 80% of them show up just once. The top ten clonotypes cover around 5.5% of the sample.

Including the terminal cysteine and phenylalanine, the CDR3 comprises 13 residues. Only the CDR3 part of the read is kept: 39 bases, read in frame from the first base. The junction carries 13 bases between V and J, which are trimmed by 6 bases and 5 bases respectively. Input material: peripheral blood. The receptor's source is a woman between 55 and 75 years old with COVID-19, enrolled during active disease. The rearrangement combines TRBV12-3 or TRBV12-4 with TRBJ1-2; tentative D gene TRBD1, with 5 bases matching. The CDR3 is CASSLPGGYGYTF. In nucleotides, the sequence is TGTGCCAGCAGCCTCCCTGGGGGGTATGGCTACACCTTC.